Listed below are T cell receptor beta chains from one sample, sequenced in a study of T cell repertoires in cytomegalovirus infection. TCRdb called the reads again in MiXCR, with one record for every CDR3 protein. The repertoire holds more than 140,000 distinct CDR3 sequences, with 5.5% to 7% as singletons. The sample comprised PBMCs. These receptors all stem from a human donor in good health (CMV status not recorded). Some clones in this sample may be carry-over from other donors' samples. Both conserved end residues are part of each CDR3. The D gene is left open where the match is weak. Clone size is stated in some rows and not others, as once, few, many or a class when expanded.

>TRBV28|TRBD2|TRBJ2-7|few
CASSPRLAGAGEQYF
TGTGCCAGCAGTCCTCGACTAGCGGGGGCCGGTGAGCAGTACTTC
>TRBV24-1|NA|TRBJ2-5|NA
CATSDLGETQYF
TGTGCCACCAGTGATTTGGGAGAGACCCAGTACTTC
>TRBV6-1|NA|TRBJ2-4|many
CASSDAGKSKNIQYF
TGTGCCAGCAGTGATGCAGGGAAGTCCAAAAACATTCAGTACTTC
>TRBV6-1|NA|TRBJ1-2|many
CASSPGAGYTF
TGTGCCAGCAGTCCAGGGGCCGGCTACACCTTC
>TRBV28|NA|TRBJ2-4|many
CASRTGGQSAKNIQYF
TGTGCCAGCAGGACTGGTGGACAGTCAGCCAAAAACATTCAGTACTTC
>TRBV5-1|TRBD2|TRBJ2-7|NA
CASSLTGGDSYEQYF
TGCGCCAGCAGCCTAACGGGAGGGGACTCCTACGAGCAGTACTTC
>TRBV10-3|TRBD1|TRBJ2-5|NA
CAISPTGSETQYF
TGTGCCATCAGTCCGACAGGGTCGGAGACCCAGTACTTC
>TRBV4-2|NA|TRBJ1-2|NA
CASSQDPGANYGYTF
TGTGCCAGCAGCCAAGACCCGGGTGCGAACTATGGCTACACCTTC
>TRBV11-3|NA|TRBJ2-2|many
CASSDALGGDTGELFF
TGTGCCAGCAGCGATGCGCTCGGCGGGGACACCGGGGAGCTGTTTTTT
>TRBV7-2|TRBD1|TRBJ1-1|many
CASSLVPTGAMNTEAFF
TGTGCCAGCAGCTTAGTTCCGACAGGGGCGATGAACACTGAAGCTTTCTTT
>TRBV7-2|NA|TRBJ2-3|many
CASSPDRTDTQYF
TGTGCCAGCAGCCCAGACAGGACAGATACGCAGTATTTT
>TRBV7-2|TRBD1|TRBJ1-2|many
CASSSGQGVSGYTF
TGTGCCAGCAGCTCGGGACAGGGGGTATCTGGCTACACCTTC
>TRBV29-1|TRBD1|TRBJ1-2|few
CSVRNRGRYGYGYTF
TGCAGCGTTCGAAACAGGGGGAGGTACGGCTATGGCTACACCTTC
>TRBV7-2|TRBD1|TRBJ2-7|many
CASSLRQGYYEQYF
TGTGCCAGCAGCTTACGACAGGGGTACTACGAGCAGTACTTC
>TRBV5-6|TRBD2|TRBJ2-1|few
CASSLYISGGYNEQFF
TGTGCCAGCAGCTTGTACATAAGCGGGGGGTACAATGAGCAGTTCTTC
>TRBV29-1|NA|TRBJ1-2|NA
CSVVRTNDGYTF
TGCAGCGTTGTTCGCACAAATGATGGCTACACCTTC
>TRBV3-1|NA|TRBJ1-1|NA
CASSQGGQQAFF
TGTGCCAGCAGCCAGGGCGGGCAGCAAGCTTTCTTT
>TRBV6-2/TRBV6-3|NA|TRBJ2-2|many
CASSYVGYTGELFF
TGTGCCAGCAGTTATGTGGGCTACACCGGGGAGCTGTTTTTT
>TRBV5-8|TRBD1|TRBJ1-1|NA
CASSLVRDRDEAFF
TGTGCCAGCAGCTTGGTTCGGGACAGGGATGAAGCTTTCTTT
>TRBV2|NA|TRBJ1-5|many
CASSVQGGLQPQHF
TGTGCCAGCAGTGTCCAAGGGGGGTTACAGCCCCAGCATTTT
>TRBV4-2|NA|TRBJ1-5|few
CASSQDLSQPQHF
TGTGCCAGCAGCCAAGACTTGAGTCAGCCCCAGCATTTT
>TRBV20-1|TRBD2|TRBJ2-1|many
CSARPTGGSYNEQFF
TGCAGTGCTAGGCCTACGGGGGGGTCCTACAATGAGCAGTTCTTC
>TRBV7-8|NA|TRBJ2-6|many
CASRNGGRPANVLTF
TGTGCCAGCAGGAACGGGGGCAGGCCGGCCAACGTCCTGACTTTC
>TRBV3-1|NA|TRBJ1-2|NA
CASARGGNYGYTF
TGTGCCAGCGCCCGTGGTGGGAACTATGGCTACACCTTC
>TRBV20-1|TRBD2|TRBJ2-5|few
CSARTSSGGPETQYF
TGCAGTGCTAGAACGTCTAGCGGGGGCCCAGAGACCCAGTACTTC
>TRBV7-2|TRBD2|TRBJ2-3|many
CASSLGTRLSSLDTQYF
TGTGCCAGCAGCTTAGGGACTAGGCTCAGCTCATTGGATACGCAGTATTTT
>TRBV7-2|NA|TRBJ2-1|many
CASSHSGRGNEQFF
TGTGCCAGCAGCCATAGCGGTCGGGGCAATGAGCAGTTCTTC
>TRBV6-6|TRBD1|TRBJ1-1|few
CASSSGTALNTEAFF
TGTGCCAGCAGTTCCGGGACAGCCTTAAACACTGAAGCTTTCTTT